Listed below are T cell receptor beta chains from one sample, sequenced in a study of blood T cell repertoires in COVID-19. The protocol was immunoSEQ multiplex PCR, while the TCRdb copy is restricted to in-frame clones and leaves out a portion. There are under 50,000 clones in the sample; about 90% occur only once, and 1% to 1.5% lies in the top ten. Sequencing used peripheral blood. The receptor set was obtained from a woman in her thirties or forties with acute or convalescent COVID-19. Both conserved end residues are part of each CDR3. D genes are given only for firm matches. For some rows the clone size is stated as once, few or many, or as a class when expanded; others skip it.

>TRBV21-1|TRBJ2-7|NA|NA
TGTGCCAGCCCCGCCGGGACAGGGGCCTACGAGCAGTACTTC
CASPAGTGAYEQYF
>TRBV28|TRBJ1-1|NA|TRBD1
TGTGCCAGCAGTTTCCTTGGACAGGGACCCTATGAAGCTTTCTTT
CASSFLGQGPYEAFF
>TRBV6-1|TRBJ1-5|NA|NA
TGTGCCAGCAGTGAAGCAAGTAGGGGACAGCCCCAGCATTTT
CASSEASRGQPQHF
>TRBV5-6|TRBJ1-5|NA|TRBD1
TGTGCCAGCAGCCGGAGACAGGGGTTGTCTCAGCCCCAGCATTTT
CASSRRQGLSQPQHF
>TRBV19|TRBJ2-3|NA|NA
TGTGCCAGTAGTATGGCCGCAGATACGCAGTATTTT
CASSMAADTQYF
>TRBV2|TRBJ1-4|NA|TRBD1
TGTGCCAGCAGTGCTACCGGGACAGATAATGAAAAACTGTTTTTT
CASSATGTDNEKLFF
>TRBV30|TRBJ1-5|NA|TRBD1
TGTGCCTGGAGTTCCCCCTCTCGGACAGGGGGGCAGCCCCAGCATTTT
CAWSSPSRTGGQPQHF
>TRBV7-7|TRBJ2-2|NA|TRBD2
TGTGCCAGCAGCCTACTAGCGGGGGGGACCGGGGAGCTGTTTTTT
CASSLLAGGTGELFF
>TRBV2|TRBJ2-1|once|NA
TGTGCCAGCAGCGCCAAGGGGGAGCAGTTCTTC
CASSAKGEQFF
>TRBV12-3/TRBV12-4|TRBJ1-3|once|NA
TGTGCCGTCCCCGCGGGTCGGGGAAACACCATATATTTT
CAVPAGRGNTIYF
>TRBV5-1|TRBJ2-3|NA|NA
TGCGCCAGCAGCACCGCAGCAGGTAGCACAGATACGCAGTATTTT
CASSTAAGSTDTQYF
>TRBV4-1|TRBJ1-4|once|TRBD1
TGCGCCAGCAGCCAAGAGGCAGGGGGCTCTCAAGCAAAACTGTTTTTT
CASSQEAGGSQAKLFF
>TRBV6-6|TRBJ1-1|NA|TRBD1
TGTGCCAGCAGGGGACAGGGAAGTGAAGCTTTCTTT
CASRGQGSEAFF
>TRBV5-1|TRBJ2-1|NA|TRBD2
TGCGCCAGCAGCTTGGTGCTAGCGGGGGACAATGAGCAGTTCTTC
CASSLVLAGDNEQFF